The sequence of this TCR beta chain was determined in a study of T cell clonality in common variable immunodeficiency. General study points: Compared with healthy controls, CVID subjects showed increased TCRbeta clonality, mostly in about a third. Fewer TCRbeta clones were shared among CVID subjects than controls.

The CDR3 spans 16 residues. With 4 bases clipped from V and 8 bases from J, the junction kept 13 bases outside the gene matches. Germline V gives CDR1 DFQATT, CDR2 SNEGSKA (reference sequence). Both groups were predominantly of Caucasian heritage. This clone occurred many times. Antigen specificity is unknown. The read ends 3 residues before the CDR3 terminus; that terminus is restored from the germline J gene. Control and CVID samples contributed equal amounts of genomic DNA. Only in-frame clones appear in the TCRdb table, and some are missing; sequencing was by immunoSEQ multiplex PCR. This sample carries more than 55,000 clones and no singletons, and approximately 1.6% goes to the top ten.

The TCR originated in a person aged 18 to 69 in good health. The material sequenced was peripheral blood mononuclear cells. The chain recombines TRBV20-1 with TRBJ2-3; 12 bases fit TRBD2. CDR3 bases read: TGCAGTGCTATCAGCCTAGCGGGAGGGCCTAAAGGTACG. It yields the protein CSAISLAGGPKGT. In full, the CDR3 is CSAISLAGGPKGTQYF.